Shown below are 8 T cell receptor beta chains from a single sample sequenced in a study of T cell responses to AZD1222 COVID-19 vaccine. Sequencing was performed with immunoSEQ multiplex PCR; in TCRdb, only in-frame clones are kept and a portion is missing. The sample has 140,000 to 150,000 clones; just under 95% are singletons. The sequenced sample was peripheral blood, obtained on day 0 of AZD1222 vaccination. The receptors shown here come from an adult in good health.

This rearrangement joins TRBV2 to TRBJ1-2; D unresolved. Trimming stripped 3 bases from V and 2 bases from J, with 7 bases between. Germline loops: CDR1 SNHLY, CDR2 FYNNEI. CDR3 size: 13 residues. CDR3 nucleotides: TGTGCCAGCAGTGAGATGGGGAACTATGGCTACACCTTC. This gives the protein CASSEMGNYGYTF.

The chain carries TRBV5-1 and TRBJ1-3; the D gene is possibly TRBD1 (5 bases). With 4 bases removed from V and 2 bases from J, the gap between germline ends came to 10 bases. Germline CDR1 reads SGHRS; CDR2 reads YFSETQ. The CDR3 is 14 amino acids. CDR3 loop: CASSRQGTGNTIYF. CDR3 DNA: TGCGCCAGCAGCCGCCAGGGAACTGGAAACACCATATATTTT.

The chain carries TRBV10-3 and TRBJ2-5; D might be TRBD1 (6 bases). Trimming took 8 bases from V and 2 from J, leaving 12 bases between them. CDR1 is ENHRY and CDR2 is SYGVKD in the germline V gene. The CDR3 consists of 13 residues. CDR3 sequence (DNA): TGTGCCATCGGGAAAGACAGGCAAGAGACCCAGTACTTC. It yields the protein CAIGKDRQETQYF.

This clone was observed a handful of times. This chain links TRBV27 with TRBJ1-2; D is undetermined. Looked up from germline, CDR1 is MNHEY and CDR2 is SMNVEV (reference sequence). The CDR3 loop spans 13 amino acids. Trimming stripped 4 bases from V and 7 bases from J, with 13 bases between. As DNA, the CDR3 is TGTGCCAGCAGTTCCCCATTCTCCGCTGGCTACACCTTC. It encodes CASSSPFSAGYTF.

The chain couples TRBV5-6 to TRBJ1-2; 8 positions agree with TRBD1. Per the germline V gene, CDR1 is SGHDT and CDR2 is YYEEEE. This CDR3 has 19 residues. V was clipped by 2 bases and J by 7 bases; unmatched bases: 22. CDR3 bases: TGTGCCAGCAGCTTACCCACTACCGGACAGGGATCGGGTAACAGTGGCTACACCTTC. Amino acid sequence: CASSLPTTGQGSGNSGYTF.

V and J are TRBV28 and TRBJ1-1; possibly TRBD1 for D (5 bases). The CDR3 is made up of 15 amino acids. Germline values: CDR1 MDHEN, CDR2 SYDVKM. V was shortened by 3 bases and J by 4 bases, with 15 bases between the two germline ends. The DNA for the CDR3 is TGTGCCAGCAGTTTCTTAGGCAGGGCGGTCACTGAAGCTTTCTTT. It codes for CASSFLGRAVTEAFF. The whole variable domain, filled in from reference TRBV28 and TRBJ1-1, reads DVKVTQSSRYLVKRTGEKVFLECVQDMDHENMFWYRQDPGLGLRLIYFSYDVKMKEKGDIPEGYSVSREKKERFSLILESASTNQTSMYLCASSFLGRAVTEAFFGQGTRLTVV.

The chain has TRBV19 and TRBJ2-1; tentative D call: TRBD1 (6 bases). This CDR3 is 15 amino acids long. From germline, CDR1 is LNHDA and CDR2 SQIVND (reference sequence). V was cut by 9 bases and J by 9 bases, with 24 bases left in between. The CDR3 DNA reads as TGTGCCAGCCAGCAAGCGGCTAGGGGGTTCAGTGAGCAGTTCTTC. Its protein is CASQQAARGFSEQFF. The whole variable domain, remainder taken from reference TRBV19 and TRBJ2-1, is DGGITQSPKYLFRKEGQNVTLSCEQNLNHDAMYWYRQDPGQGLRLIYYSQIVNDFQKGDIAEGYSVSREKKESFPLTVTSAQKNPTAFYLCASQQAARGFSEQFFGPGTRLTVL.

The V call is TRBV30, the J call TRBJ1-1; 7 bases line up with TRBD1. The CDR3 covers 13 residues. With 2 bases clipped from V and 3 bases from J, the junction kept 3 bases outside the gene matches. The germline V gene has CDR1 GTSNPN and CDR2 SVGIG (reference sequence). DNA of the CDR3: TGTGCCTGGAGTTCTACAGGGGACACTGAAGCTTTCTTT. It specifies CAWSSTGDTEAFF.